These 8 T cell receptor beta chains were all obtained from the same sample, sequenced in a study of blood T cell repertoires in COVID-19. Using immunoSEQ multiplex PCR, the repertoire was profiled, and TCRdb retains in-frame clones only, with some absent. The sample consists of roughly 200,000 clones, approximately 88% of them appearing once. Sequencing was carried out using peripheral blood. These receptors originate from a man in his forties or fifties with acute or convalescent COVID-19.

The chain carries TRBV24-1 and TRBJ2-7, with D possibly TRBD1 on 6 matching bases. In germline, CDR1 is KGHDR, CDR2 SFDVKD. Trimming removed 4 bases from V and 0 bases from J, with 15 bases in between. The CDR3 has 16 residues. CDR3 loop: CATSEPQGSRSYEQYF. The CDR3 coding sequence is TGTGCCACCAGTGAGCCTCAGGGGTCTCGCTCCTACGAGCAGTACTTC.

V usage is TRBV20-1 and J usage is TRBJ2-5; D is undetermined. V lost 7 bases and J 3 bases, leaving 9 bases between the germline ends. Germline CDR1 DFQATT, CDR2 SNEGSKA (reference sequence). The CDR3 loop spans 11 amino acids. The CDR3 sequence: CSVRREETQYF. CDR3 coding DNA: TGCAGTGTTCGACGGGAAGAGACCCAGTACTTC.

This sequence joins TRBV7-2 and TRBJ2-3; 12 bases are a match to TRBD2. The germline CDR1 and CDR2 sequences are SGHTA and FQGNSA. CDR3 length: 15 amino acids. Trimming at V came to 5 bases and at J to 2 bases, leaving 2 bases not matched to a gene. CDR3 loop: CASSASGRATDTQYF. CDR3 nucleotide sequence: TGTGCCAGCAGCGCTAGCGGGAGGGCCACAGATACGCAGTATTTT.

This rearrangement joins TRBV29-1 to TRBJ2-4; 8 nucleotides match TRBD2. The CDR3 runs 13 residues. Germline lookup yields CDR1 SQVTM and CDR2 ANQGSEA. The junction had 0 bases not matched to a gene; V was cut back by 0 bases and J by 5 bases. In DNA form, the CDR3 reads TGCAGCGTTGAAGAACTAGCGGAAAACATTCAGTACTTC. Its translation is CSVEELAENIQYF.

V usage is TRBV6-5 and J usage is TRBJ2-1; 9 bases map to TRBD2. CDR3 size: 15 residues. Germline trimming cut 7 bases from V and 1 base from J; bases unmatched to any gene: 5. CDR1 and CDR2 (germline): MNHEY, SVGAGI. The CDR3 protein is CASIPAGGSYNEQFF. The CDR3 DNA follows: TGTGCCAGCATCCCAGCGGGAGGATCCTACAATGAGCAGTTCTTC.

This chain connects TRBV7-9 to TRBJ1-6, with 8 bases identical to TRBD1. This CDR3 spans 15 amino acids. Germline assignment: CDR1 SEHNR and CDR2 FQNEAQ (reference sequence). V gave up 4 bases and J gave up 10 bases; unmatched junction bases: 9. CDR3 region: CASSSGQGAASPLHF. The DNA for the CDR3 is TGTGCCAGCAGCTCAGGACAGGGCGCCGCCTCACCCCTCCACTTT.

V and J are TRBV27 and TRBJ1-2, with D perhaps matching TRBD1 (5 bases). The CDR3 length is 13 residues. CDR1 and CDR2 (germline): MNHEY, SMNVEV (reference sequence). Trimming took 3 bases from V and 5 from J, leaving 10 bases between them. CDR3 in DNA: TGTGCCAGCAGTTTCCGGGGGACTTATGGCTACACCTTC. It codes for CASSFRGTYGYTF.

This sequence joins TRBV19 and TRBJ1-1; TRBD1 matches 9 bases. V shed 6 bases and J 1 base; nucleotides not matched to a gene: 3. The CDR3 has 14 residues. Looked up from germline, CDR1 is LNHDA and CDR2 is SQIVND (reference sequence). CDR3 bases: TGTGCCAGTAGGACACAGGGGGCGAACACTGAAGCTTTCTTT. It is translated as CASRTQGANTEAFF.